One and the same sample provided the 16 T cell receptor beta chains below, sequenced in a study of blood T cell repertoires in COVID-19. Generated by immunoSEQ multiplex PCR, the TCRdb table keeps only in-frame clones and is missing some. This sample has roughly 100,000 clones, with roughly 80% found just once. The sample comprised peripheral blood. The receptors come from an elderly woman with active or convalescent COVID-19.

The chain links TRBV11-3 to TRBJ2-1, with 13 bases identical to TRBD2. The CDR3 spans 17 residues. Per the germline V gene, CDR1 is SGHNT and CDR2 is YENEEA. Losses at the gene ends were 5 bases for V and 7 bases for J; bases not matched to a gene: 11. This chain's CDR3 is CASSNRRTSGRGNEQFF. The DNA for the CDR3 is TGTGCCAGCAGCAACCGCCGGACTAGCGGGAGAGGTAATGAGCAGTTCTTC.

CDR3 sequence reads: CASSRDRDSFNEQFF. The CDR3 nucleotides read TGTGCCAGCTCCCGCGACCGGGACAGTTTCAATGAGCAGTTCTTC. The chain is built from TRBV18 and TRBJ2-1; TRBD1 matches at 7 bases. Germline V CDR1 and CDR2: KGHSH, LQKENI. With 6 bases clipped from V and 6 bases from J, the junction kept 11 bases outside the gene matches. The CDR3 runs 15 residues.

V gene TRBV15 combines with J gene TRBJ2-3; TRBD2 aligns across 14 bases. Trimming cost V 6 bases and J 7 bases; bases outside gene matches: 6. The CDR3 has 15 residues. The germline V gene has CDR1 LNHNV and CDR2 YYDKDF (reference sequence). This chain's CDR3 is CATRKTSGGAHTQYF. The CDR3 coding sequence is TGTGCCACCAGGAAGACTAGCGGGGGGGCTCATACGCAGTATTTT.

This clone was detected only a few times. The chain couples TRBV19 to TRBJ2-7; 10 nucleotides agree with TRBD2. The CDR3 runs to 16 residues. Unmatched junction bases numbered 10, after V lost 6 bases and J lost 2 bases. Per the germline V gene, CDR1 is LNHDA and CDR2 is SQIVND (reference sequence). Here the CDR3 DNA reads TGTGCCAGTAGCGCCCGGGGAGCGGGAGGGCCCTACGAGCAGTACTTC. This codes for CASSARGAGGPYEQYF.

The CDR3 loop reads CASSQDMVSHNGYTF. The CDR3 DNA is TGTGCCAGCAGCCAAGACATGGTGTCTCACAATGGCTACACCTTC. The genes are TRBV3-1 (or the pseudogene TRBV3-2) and TRBJ1-2; D gene unclear. This CDR3 is built from 15 residues. Germline V gene lookup returns CDR1 LGHDT and CDR2 YNNKEL (reference sequence). V lost 0 bases, J lost 6 bases, and 14 bases lay in between.

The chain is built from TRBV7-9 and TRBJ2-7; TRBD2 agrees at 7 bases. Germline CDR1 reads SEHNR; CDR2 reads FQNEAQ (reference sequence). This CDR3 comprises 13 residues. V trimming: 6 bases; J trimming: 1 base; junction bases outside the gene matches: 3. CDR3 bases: TGTGCCAGCAGGCGGGAGCGGTCCTACGAGCAGTACTTC. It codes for CASRRERSYEQYF.

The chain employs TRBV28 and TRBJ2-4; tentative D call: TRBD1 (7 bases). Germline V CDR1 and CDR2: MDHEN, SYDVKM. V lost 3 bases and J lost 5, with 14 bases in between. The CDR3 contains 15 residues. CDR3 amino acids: CASSFVGGQQNIQYF. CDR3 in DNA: TGTGCCAGCAGTTTTGTGGGGGGACAGCAAAACATTCAGTACTTC.

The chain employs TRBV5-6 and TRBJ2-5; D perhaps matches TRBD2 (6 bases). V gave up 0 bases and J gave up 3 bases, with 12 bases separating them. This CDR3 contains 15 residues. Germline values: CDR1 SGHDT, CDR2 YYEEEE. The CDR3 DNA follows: TGTGCCAGCAGCTTGGTTGGGACTCTAGAAGAGACCCAGTACTTC. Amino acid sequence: CASSLVGTLEETQYF.

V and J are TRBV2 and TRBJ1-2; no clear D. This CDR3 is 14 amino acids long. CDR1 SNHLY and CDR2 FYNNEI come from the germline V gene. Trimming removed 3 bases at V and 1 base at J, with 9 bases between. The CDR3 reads CASSDGRGNYGYTF. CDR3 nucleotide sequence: TGTGCCAGCAGTGATGGCCGGGGTAACTATGGCTACACCTTC. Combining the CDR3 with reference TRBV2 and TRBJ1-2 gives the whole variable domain EPEVTQTPSHQVTQMGQEVILRCVPISNHLYFYWYRQILGQKVEFLVSFYNNEISEKSEIFDDQFSVERPDGSNFTLKIRSTKLEDSAMYFCASSDGRGNYGYTFGSGTRLTVV.

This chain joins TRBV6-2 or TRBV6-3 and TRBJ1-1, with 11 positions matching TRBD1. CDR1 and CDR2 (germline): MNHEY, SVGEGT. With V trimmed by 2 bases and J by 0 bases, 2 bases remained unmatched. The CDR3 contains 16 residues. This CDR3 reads CASSYRDRGMNTEAFF. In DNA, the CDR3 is TGTGCCAGCAGTTACCGGGACAGGGGGATGAACACTGAAGCTTTCTTT.

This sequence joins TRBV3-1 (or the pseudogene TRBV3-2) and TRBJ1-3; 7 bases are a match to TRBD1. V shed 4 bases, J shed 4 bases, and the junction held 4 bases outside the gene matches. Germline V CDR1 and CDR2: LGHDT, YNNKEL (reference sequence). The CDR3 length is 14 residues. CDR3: CASSPTTGGNTIYF. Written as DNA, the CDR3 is TGTGCCAGCAGCCCCACGACAGGGGGAAACACCATATATTTT.

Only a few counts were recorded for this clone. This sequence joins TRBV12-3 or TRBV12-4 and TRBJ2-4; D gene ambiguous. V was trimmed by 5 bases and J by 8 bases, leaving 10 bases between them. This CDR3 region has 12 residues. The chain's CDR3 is CASSHGEDIQYF. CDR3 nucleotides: TGTGCCAGCAGTCACGGAGAGGACATTCAGTACTTC.

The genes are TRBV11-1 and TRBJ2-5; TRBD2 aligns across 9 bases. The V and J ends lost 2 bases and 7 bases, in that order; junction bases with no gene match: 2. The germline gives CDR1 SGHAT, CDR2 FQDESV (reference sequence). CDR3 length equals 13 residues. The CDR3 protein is CASSLSREGTQYF. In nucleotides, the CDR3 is TGTGCCAGCAGCTTATCGCGGGAGGGGACCCAGTACTTC.

For the CDR3, the DNA is TGTGCCAGCAGCTTAGCGGGGGGATTCTCTGGGAATGAGCAGTTCTTC. Encoded protein: CASSLAGGFSGNEQFF. The gene calls are TRBV7-9 and TRBJ2-1, with D possibly being TRBD2 (6 bases). This CDR3 has 16 amino acids. Trimming cost V 0 bases and J 7 bases, with 16 bases left between them. From germline, CDR1 is SEHNR and CDR2 FQNEAQ (reference sequence). Full variable domain (rest looked up from reference TRBV7-9 and TRBJ2-1): DTGVSQNPRHKITKRGQNVTFRCDPISEHNRLYWYRQTLGQGPEFLTYFQNEAQLEKSRLLSDRFSAERPKGSFSTLEIQRTEQGDSAMYLCASSLAGGFSGNEQFFGPGTRLTVL.

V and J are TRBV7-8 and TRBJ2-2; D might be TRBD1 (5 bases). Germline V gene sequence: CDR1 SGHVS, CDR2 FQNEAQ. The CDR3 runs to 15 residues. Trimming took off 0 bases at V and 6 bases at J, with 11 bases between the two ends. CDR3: CASSLAGPLSGELFF. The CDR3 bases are TGTGCCAGCAGCTTAGCGGGGCCATTATCCGGGGAGCTGTTTTTT.

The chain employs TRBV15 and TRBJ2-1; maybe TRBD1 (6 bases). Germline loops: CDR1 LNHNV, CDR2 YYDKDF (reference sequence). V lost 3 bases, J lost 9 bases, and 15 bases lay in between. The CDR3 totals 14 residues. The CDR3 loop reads CATSSLRGTGEQFF. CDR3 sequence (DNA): TGTGCCACCAGCAGTCTCAGGGGAACGGGTGAGCAGTTCTTC. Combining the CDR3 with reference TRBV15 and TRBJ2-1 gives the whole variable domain DAMVIQNPRYQVTQFGKPVTLSCSQTLNHNVMYWYQQKSSQAPKLLFHYYDKDFNNEADTPDNFQSRRPNTSFCFLDIRSPGLGDTAMYLCATSSLRGTGEQFFGPGTRLTVL.